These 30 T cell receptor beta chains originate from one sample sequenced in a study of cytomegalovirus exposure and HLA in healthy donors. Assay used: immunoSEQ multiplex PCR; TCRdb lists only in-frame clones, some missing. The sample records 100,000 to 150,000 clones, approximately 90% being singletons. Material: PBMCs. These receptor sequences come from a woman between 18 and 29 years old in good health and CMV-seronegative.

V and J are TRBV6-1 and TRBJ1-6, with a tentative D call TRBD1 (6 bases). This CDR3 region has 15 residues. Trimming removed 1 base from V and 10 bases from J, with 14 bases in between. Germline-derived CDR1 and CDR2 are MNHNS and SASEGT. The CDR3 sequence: CASSEEGGGGSPLHF. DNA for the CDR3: TGTGCCAGCAGTGAAGAAGGGGGAGGGGGATCACCCCTCCACTTT.

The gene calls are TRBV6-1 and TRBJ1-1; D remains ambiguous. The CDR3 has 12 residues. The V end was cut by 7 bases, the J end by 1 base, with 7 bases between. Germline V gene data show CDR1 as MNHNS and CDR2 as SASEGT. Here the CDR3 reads CASKPRNTEAFF. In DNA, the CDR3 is TGTGCCAGCAAGCCACGGAACACTGAAGCTTTCTTT.

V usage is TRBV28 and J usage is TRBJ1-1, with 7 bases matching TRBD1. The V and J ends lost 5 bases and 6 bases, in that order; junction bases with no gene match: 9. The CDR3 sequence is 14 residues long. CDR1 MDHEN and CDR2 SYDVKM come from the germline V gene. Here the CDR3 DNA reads TGTGCCAGCAGTCTTCGGACAGGTGGGGCTGAAGCTTTCTTT. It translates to CASSLRTGGAEAFF.

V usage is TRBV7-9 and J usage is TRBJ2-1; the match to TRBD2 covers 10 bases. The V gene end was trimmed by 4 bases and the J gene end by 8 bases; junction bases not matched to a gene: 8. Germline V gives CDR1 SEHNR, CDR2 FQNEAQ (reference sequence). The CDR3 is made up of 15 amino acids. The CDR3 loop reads CASSYRTSGRDEQFF. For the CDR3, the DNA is TGTGCCAGCAGCTATCGGACTAGCGGTAGGGATGAGCAGTTCTTC.

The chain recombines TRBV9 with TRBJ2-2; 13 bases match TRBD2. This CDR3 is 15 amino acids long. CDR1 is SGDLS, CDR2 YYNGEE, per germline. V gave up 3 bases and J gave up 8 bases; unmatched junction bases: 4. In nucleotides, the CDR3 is TGTGCCAGCAGCGGGACTAGCGGGAGTCTGGGGGAGCTGTTTTTT. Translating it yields CASSGTSGSLGELFF.

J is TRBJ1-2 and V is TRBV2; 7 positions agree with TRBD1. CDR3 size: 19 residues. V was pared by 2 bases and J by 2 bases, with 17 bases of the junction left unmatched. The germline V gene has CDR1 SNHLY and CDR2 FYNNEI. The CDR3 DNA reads TGTGCCAGCAGTGAATCCGGATGGACAGGCGCTAAAACAAACTATGGCTACACCTTC. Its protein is CASSESGWTGAKTNYGYTF.

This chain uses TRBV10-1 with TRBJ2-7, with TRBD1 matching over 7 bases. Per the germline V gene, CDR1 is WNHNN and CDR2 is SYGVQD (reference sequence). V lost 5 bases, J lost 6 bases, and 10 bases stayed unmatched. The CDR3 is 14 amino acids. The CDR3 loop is CASSLTGNLGEQYF. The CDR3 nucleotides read TGCGCCAGCAGTCTGACAGGGAACTTGGGCGAGCAGTACTTC.

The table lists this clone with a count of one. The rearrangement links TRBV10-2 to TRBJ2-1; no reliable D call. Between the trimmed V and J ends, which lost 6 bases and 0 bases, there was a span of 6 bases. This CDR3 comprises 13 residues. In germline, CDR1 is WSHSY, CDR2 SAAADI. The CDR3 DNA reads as TGCGCCAGCAGCTCCCGCTCCTACAATGAGCAGTTCTTC. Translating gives CASSSRSYNEQFF.

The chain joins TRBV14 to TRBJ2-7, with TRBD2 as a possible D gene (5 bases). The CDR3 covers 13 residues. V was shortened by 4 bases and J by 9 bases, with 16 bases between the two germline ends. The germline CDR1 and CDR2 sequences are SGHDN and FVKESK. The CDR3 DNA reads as TGTGCCAGCAGCCCCACATGGGGAGAAGGGCAGTACTTC. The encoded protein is CASSPTWGEGQYF.

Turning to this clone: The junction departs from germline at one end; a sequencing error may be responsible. CDR3 loop: CASSNPQGPNEQYF. The DNA of the CDR3 is TGTGCTAGCAGCAACCCGCAGGGTCCCAACGAGCAGTACTTC. This sequence joins TRBV7-7 and TRBJ2-7, with a possible D match to TRBD1 (5 bases). This CDR3 is 14 amino acids long. Germline V gene lookup returns CDR1 SSHAT and CDR2 FNYEAQ (reference sequence).

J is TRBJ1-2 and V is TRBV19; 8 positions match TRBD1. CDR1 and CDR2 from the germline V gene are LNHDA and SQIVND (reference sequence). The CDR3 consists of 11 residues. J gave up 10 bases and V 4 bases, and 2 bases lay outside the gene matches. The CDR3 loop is CASSRGQAYTF. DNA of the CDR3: TGTGCCAGTAGTAGGGGACAGGCCTACACCTTC.

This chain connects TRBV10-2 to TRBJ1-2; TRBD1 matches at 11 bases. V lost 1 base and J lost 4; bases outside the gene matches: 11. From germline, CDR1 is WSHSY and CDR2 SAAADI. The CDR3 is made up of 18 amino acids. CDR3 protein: CASSEWGTGGGTAYGYTF. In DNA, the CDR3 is TGCGCCAGCAGTGAGTGGGGGACAGGGGGAGGTACGGCCTATGGCTACACCTTC.

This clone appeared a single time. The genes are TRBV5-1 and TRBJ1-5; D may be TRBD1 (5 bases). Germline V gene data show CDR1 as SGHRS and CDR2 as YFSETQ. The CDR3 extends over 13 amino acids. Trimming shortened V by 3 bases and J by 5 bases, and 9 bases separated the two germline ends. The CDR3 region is CASSWAGDQPQHF. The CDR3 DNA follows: TGCGCCAGCAGCTGGGCGGGGGATCAGCCCCAGCATTTT.

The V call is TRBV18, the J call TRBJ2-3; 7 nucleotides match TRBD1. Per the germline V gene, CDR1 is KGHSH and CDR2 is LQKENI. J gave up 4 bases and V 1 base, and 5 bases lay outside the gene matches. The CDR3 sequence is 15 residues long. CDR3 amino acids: CASSPRYRGSDTQYF. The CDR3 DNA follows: TGTGCCAGCTCACCACGTTACAGGGGTTCAGATACGCAGTATTTT.

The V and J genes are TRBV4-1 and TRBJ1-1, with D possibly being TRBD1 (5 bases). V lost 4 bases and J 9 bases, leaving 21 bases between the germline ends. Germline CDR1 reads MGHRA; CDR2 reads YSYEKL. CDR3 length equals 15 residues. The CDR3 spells CASSRITGSNSQAFF. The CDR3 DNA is TGCGCCAGCAGCCGCATCACAGGTAGCAACTCACAAGCTTTCTTT.

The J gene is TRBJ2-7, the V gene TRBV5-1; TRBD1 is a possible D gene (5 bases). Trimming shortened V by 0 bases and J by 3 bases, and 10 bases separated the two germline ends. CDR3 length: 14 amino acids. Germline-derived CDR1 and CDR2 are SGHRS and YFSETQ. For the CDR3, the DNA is TGCGCCAGCAGCTTGGTTTCCAGGGTCTACGAGCAGTACTTC. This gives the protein CASSLVSRVYEQYF.

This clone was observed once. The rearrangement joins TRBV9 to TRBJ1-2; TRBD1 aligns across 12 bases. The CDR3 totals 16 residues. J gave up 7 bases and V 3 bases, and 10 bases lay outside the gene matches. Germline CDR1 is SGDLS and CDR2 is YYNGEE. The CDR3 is CASSAGGGTGGVGYTF. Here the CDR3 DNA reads TGTGCCAGCAGCGCCGGGGGCGGGACAGGGGGCGTTGGCTACACCTTC.

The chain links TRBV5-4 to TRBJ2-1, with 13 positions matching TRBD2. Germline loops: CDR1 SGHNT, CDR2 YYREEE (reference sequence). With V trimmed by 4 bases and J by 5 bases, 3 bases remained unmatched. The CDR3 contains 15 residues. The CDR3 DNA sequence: TGTGCCAGCAGCACCGGGACTAGCGGGAACAATGAGCAGTTCTTC. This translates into CASSTGTSGNNEQFF.

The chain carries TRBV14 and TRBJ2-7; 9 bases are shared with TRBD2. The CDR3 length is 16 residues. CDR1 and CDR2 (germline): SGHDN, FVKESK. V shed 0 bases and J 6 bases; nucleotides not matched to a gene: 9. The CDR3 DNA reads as TGTGCCAGCAGCCAAGATCTGTCTAGCGGGGTCCGCGAGCAGTACTTC. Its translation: CASSQDLSSGVREQYF.

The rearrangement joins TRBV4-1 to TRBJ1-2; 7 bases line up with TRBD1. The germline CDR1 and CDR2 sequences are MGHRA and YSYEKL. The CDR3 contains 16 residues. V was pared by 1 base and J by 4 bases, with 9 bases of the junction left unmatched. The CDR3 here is CASSQAQTGWGYGYTF. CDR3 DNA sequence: TGCGCCAGCAGCCAAGCCCAGACAGGGTGGGGCTATGGCTACACCTTC.

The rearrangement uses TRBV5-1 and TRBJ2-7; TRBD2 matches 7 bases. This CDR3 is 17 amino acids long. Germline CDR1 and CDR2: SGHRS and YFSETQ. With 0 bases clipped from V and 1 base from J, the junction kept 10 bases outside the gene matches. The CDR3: CASSLGRLGGGSYEQYF. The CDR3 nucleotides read TGCGCCAGCAGCTTGGGACGGCTGGGCGGGGGATCCTACGAGCAGTACTTC.

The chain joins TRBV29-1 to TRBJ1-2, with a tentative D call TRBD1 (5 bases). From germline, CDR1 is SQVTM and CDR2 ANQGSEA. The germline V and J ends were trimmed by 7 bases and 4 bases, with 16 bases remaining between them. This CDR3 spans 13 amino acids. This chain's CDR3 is CSAVTAEGYGYTF. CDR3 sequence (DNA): TGCAGCGCCGTGACAGCGGAGGGCTATGGCTACACCTTC.

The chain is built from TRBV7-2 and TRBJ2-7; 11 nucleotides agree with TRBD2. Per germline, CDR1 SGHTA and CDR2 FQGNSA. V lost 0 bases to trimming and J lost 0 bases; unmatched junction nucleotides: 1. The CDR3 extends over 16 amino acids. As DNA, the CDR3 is TGTGCCAGCAGCTTAGCCGGGACTAGCGGCTCCTACGAGCAGTACTTC. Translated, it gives CASSLAGTSGSYEQYF.

CDR3 nucleotides: TGTGCCAGCAGTCTCCAGGGGGCGCGGCAGCCCCAGCATTTT. Protein: CASSLQGARQPQHF. The chain uses TRBV27 and TRBJ1-5; 8 bases are a match to TRBD1. Germline CDR1 reads MNHEY; CDR2 reads SMNVEV (reference sequence). The V segment lost 5 bases and the J segment 7 bases; nucleotides outside the gene matches: 7. The CDR3 is made up of 14 amino acids.

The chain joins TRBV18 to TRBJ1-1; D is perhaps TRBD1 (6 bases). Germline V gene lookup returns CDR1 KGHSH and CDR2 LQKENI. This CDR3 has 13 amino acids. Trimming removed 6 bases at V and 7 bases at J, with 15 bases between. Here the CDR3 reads CASSSSGANEAFF. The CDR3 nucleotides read TGTGCCAGCTCTTCGTCAGGGGCAAATGAAGCTTTCTTT.

CDR3 loop: CASSPWSSTDTQYF. CDR3 DNA sequence: TGTGCCAGCAGTCCATGGAGTTCCACAGATACGCAGTATTTT. The rearrangement joins TRBV5-4 to TRBJ2-3; D is uncertain. Germline V gene lookup returns CDR1 SGHNT and CDR2 YYREEE (reference sequence). The CDR3 has 14 amino acids. The V end lost 5 bases, the J end lost 2 bases, and 12 bases lay between the germline ends.

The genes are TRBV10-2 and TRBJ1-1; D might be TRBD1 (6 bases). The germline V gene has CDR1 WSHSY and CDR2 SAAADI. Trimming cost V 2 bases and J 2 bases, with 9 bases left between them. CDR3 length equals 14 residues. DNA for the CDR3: TGCGCCAGCAGTGAGCCACAGGGAAACACTGAAGCTTTCTTT. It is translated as CASSEPQGNTEAFF.

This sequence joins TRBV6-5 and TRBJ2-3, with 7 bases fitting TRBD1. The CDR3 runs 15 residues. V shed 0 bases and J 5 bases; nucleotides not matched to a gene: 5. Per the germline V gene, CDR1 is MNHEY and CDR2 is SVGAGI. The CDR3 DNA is TGTGCCAGCAGTTACTCGGGACAGTTCCAAGATACGCAGTATTTT. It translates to CASSYSGQFQDTQYF.

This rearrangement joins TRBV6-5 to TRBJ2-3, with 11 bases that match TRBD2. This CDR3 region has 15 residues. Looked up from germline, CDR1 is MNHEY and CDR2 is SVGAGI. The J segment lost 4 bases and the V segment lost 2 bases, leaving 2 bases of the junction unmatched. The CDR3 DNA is TGTGCCAGCAGTTACACTAGCGGGAGTTCAGATACGCAGTATTTT. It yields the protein CASSYTSGSSDTQYF.

The CDR3 here is CASSVGGTMDQPQHF. CDR3 coding DNA: TGTGCCAGCAGCGTAGGGGGGACAATGGATCAGCCCCAGCATTTT. The chain carries TRBV9 and TRBJ1-5; weak D call: TRBD1 (6 bases). The CDR3 has 15 residues. V was cut by 0 bases and J by 5 bases, with 12 bases left in between. Germline-derived CDR1 and CDR2 are SGDLS and YYNGEE.